A single sample is the source of the 20 T cell receptor beta chains below, sequenced in a study of blood T cell repertoires in COVID-19 (TCRdb year 2020). Libraries were built with the immunoSEQ multiplex PCR assay. TCRdb mirrors the immuneACCESS table, restricted to in-frame sequences. Some clones are absent from its copies; in checked studies, under half trace to an unresolved V gene, and the reason for the others is unknown. The sample table lists 40,000 to 60,000 clones, 84% of them with a count of one. In total, the top ten clones hold approximately 1.4% of the sample. Sequenced input: peripheral blood. Source of these receptors: a man aged 50 to 59 with acute or convalescent COVID-19.

The sample holds a few counts of this clone. The chain links TRBV4-1 to TRBJ2-5; TRBD2 might be the D (6 bases). Trimming cost V 1 base and J 0 bases, with 15 bases left between them. The CDR3 is made up of 17 amino acids. CDR1 is MGHRA, CDR2 YSYEKL, per germline. CDR3 DNA: TGCGCCAGCAGCCAAGCGCTAGCGCCAAACCACCAAGAGACCCAGTACTTC. It codes for CASSQALAPNHQETQYF.

The J gene is TRBJ2-3, the V gene TRBV6-4; 11 bases align to TRBD1. V dropped 4 bases and J dropped 4; count of bases not matched to a gene: 1. Germline CDR1 MRHNA, CDR2 SNTAGT. This CDR3 region has 14 residues. The CDR3 protein is CASSGTGGADTQYF. CDR3 in DNA: TGTGCCAGCAGTGGGACAGGGGGCGCAGATACGCAGTATTTT.

This clone was picked up one time. V gene TRBV27 combines with J gene TRBJ2-2, with 10 positions matching TRBD1. Germline V lookup: CDR1 MNHEY, CDR2 SMNVEV (reference sequence). Trimming removed 4 bases from V and 3 bases from J; junction bases left unmatched: 5. The CDR3 has 16 residues. The CDR3 nucleotides read TGTGCCAGCAGTTCGAGGGACAGGGGTGACACCGGGGAGCTGTTTTTT. This sequence encodes CASSSRDRGDTGELFF.

This rearrangement joins TRBV27 to TRBJ2-3, with 9 bases aligning to TRBD2. The CDR3 loop spans 14 amino acids. Germline V CDR1 and CDR2: MNHEY, SMNVEV (reference sequence). The V segment lost 7 bases and the J segment 3 bases; nucleotides outside the gene matches: 5. The CDR3: CASNSGRKTDTQYF. In nucleotides, the CDR3 is TGTGCCAGCAACAGCGGGAGGAAGACAGATACGCAGTATTTT.

The chain uses TRBV4-3 and TRBJ2-1; the D gene is possibly TRBD2 (6 bases). The CDR3 runs to 17 residues. Germline lookup yields CDR1 LGHNA and CDR2 YSLEER. The V and J ends lost 3 bases and 6 bases respectively, with 21 bases between them. The CDR3 protein is CASSHPGGPGVGNEQFF. Written as DNA, the CDR3 is TGCGCCAGCAGCCATCCCGGGGGACCGGGGGTTGGCAATGAGCAGTTCTTC.

The V and J genes are TRBV10-3 and TRBJ1-5, with D uncertain. The length of the CDR3 is 13 residues. Germline lookup yields CDR1 ENHRY and CDR2 SYGVKD. Trimming pared 4 bases from V and 5 bases from J, leaving 9 bases between. This CDR3 is CAISVDKYQPQHF. The CDR3, as DNA: TGTGCCATCAGTGTTGACAAATATCAGCCCCAGCATTTT.

V and J are TRBV7-2 and TRBJ2-5; TRBD2 matches 13 bases. Trimming cost V 5 bases and J 4 bases; bases outside gene matches: 7. CDR3 size: 16 residues. Germline values: CDR1 SGHTA, CDR2 FQGNSA. CDR3 residues: CASSRNGLAGVETQYF. The CDR3 DNA reads as TGTGCCAGCAGCCGTAACGGACTAGCGGGAGTAGAGACCCAGTACTTC.

This clone was recorded once. In DNA form, the CDR3 reads TGTGCCAGCAGCCCCGAGGACAGTCTTTACTCTGGAAACACCATATATTTT. This encodes CASSPEDSLYSGNTIYF. This sequence joins TRBV9 and TRBJ1-3, with a tentative D call TRBD1 (6 bases). The CDR3 extends over 17 amino acids. V dropped 4 bases and J dropped 0 bases, with 17 bases sitting between them. Germline V gene data show CDR1 as SGDLS and CDR2 as YYNGEE.

This clone was picked up one time. This chain uses TRBV11-2 with TRBJ2-7, with 8 bases matching TRBD2. The CDR3 runs 15 residues. V trimming: 3 bases; J trimming: 6 bases; junction bases outside the gene matches: 10. Germline-derived CDR1 and CDR2 are SGHAT and FQNNGV. CDR3 bases: TGTGCCAGCAGCTTTCCCGGGACTAGTAAGCGCGAGCAGTACTTC. Its translation is CASSFPGTSKREQYF.

DNA of the CDR3: TGTGCCAGCAATTCCTTAATGGGGGGGGTGGTGACCCAGTACTTC. Its translation: CASNSLMGGVVTQYF. This chain connects TRBV28 to TRBJ2-5; 7 nucleotides agree with TRBD2. The CDR3 is 15 residues long. Germline V gene data show CDR1 as MDHEN and CDR2 as SYDVKM. V was clipped by 7 bases and J by 7 bases; unmatched bases: 15.

This chain links TRBV7-6 with TRBJ2-1; 11 bases fit TRBD2. The CDR3 spans 15 residues. The V gene end was trimmed by 0 bases and the J gene end by 9 bases; junction bases not matched to a gene: 4. Per the germline V gene, CDR1 is SGHVS and CDR2 is FNYEAQ. CDR3 DNA: TGTGCCAGCAGCTTAGCGTTAGCGGGGGGGGTTGAGCAGTTCTTC. The encoded protein is CASSLALAGGVEQFF. Complete variable domain (other parts from reference TRBV7-6 and TRBJ2-1): GAGVSQSPRYKVTKRGQDVALRCDPISGHVSLYWYRQALGQGPEFLTYFNYEAQQDKSGLPNDRFSAERPEGSISTLTIQRTEQRDSAMYRCASSLALAGGVEQFFGPGTRLTVL.

In DNA form, the CDR3 reads TGTGCCAGCAGCCAACTTGTAGGGGGTTACAATGAGCAGTTCTTC. Translated: CASSQLVGGYNEQFF. This rearrangement joins TRBV4-2 to TRBJ2-1; weak D call: TRBD1 (6 bases). Germline assignment: CDR1 LGHNA and CDR2 YNFKEQ. V lost 2 bases, J lost 4 bases, and 12 bases lay in between. The CDR3 contains 15 residues.

Regarding this clone: One end of the junction does not line up with germline, which may come from a read error. The gene calls are TRBV4-3 and TRBJ1-2; D might be TRBD1 (5 bases). Per the germline V gene, CDR1 is LGHNA and CDR2 is YSLEER. This CDR3 contains 15 residues. The CDR3, as DNA: TGCGCCAGCAGCAAAGATCCCGGGGGAAGGGATGGCTACACCTTC. It yields the protein CASSKDPGGRDGYTF.

CDR3 residues: CASSLARGQNEKLFF. CDR3 sequence (DNA): TGTGCCAGCAGCTTGGCCAGGGGACAGAATGAAAAACTGTTTTTT. The chain has TRBV5-5 and TRBJ1-4, with TRBD1 matching over 7 bases. The germline V gene encodes CDR1 SGHKS and CDR2 YYEKEE (reference sequence). The CDR3 length is 15 residues. The J segment lost 5 bases and the V segment lost 0 bases, leaving 4 bases of the junction unmatched.

The chain carries TRBV7-2 and TRBJ2-7; 7 positions match TRBD2. In germline, CDR1 is SGHTA, CDR2 FQGNSA. The CDR3 sequence is 14 residues long. V gave up 6 bases and J gave up 5 bases; unmatched junction bases: 10. CDR3 protein: CASRGDGGINEQYF. CDR3 nucleotides: TGTGCCAGCAGGGGAGACGGGGGGATAAACGAGCAGTACTTC.

The V gene is TRBV6-4, the J gene TRBJ2-7; TRBD1 might be the D (6 bases). The germline CDR1 and CDR2 sequences are MRHNA and SNTAGT. V lost 5 bases, J lost 1 base, and 12 bases lay in between. The CDR3 extends over 14 amino acids. The CDR3 is CASSHPGHSYEQYF. The CDR3 DNA reads TGTGCCAGCAGTCATCCGGGACATTCCTACGAGCAGTACTTC.

This sequence joins TRBV5-4 and TRBJ1-3; TRBD1 matches 7 bases. Trimming took 3 bases from V and 0 from J; bases not matched to a gene: 3. Germline CDR1 SGHNT, CDR2 YYREEE (reference sequence). The CDR3 runs to 15 residues. CDR3 nucleotide sequence: TGTGCCAGCAGCTCCGCAGGGGGCTCTGGAAACACCATATATTTT. Translating gives CASSSAGGSGNTIYF.

The J gene is TRBJ1-5, the V gene TRBV2, with D tentatively TRBD1 (6 bases). The germline CDR1 and CDR2 sequences are SNHLY and FYNNEI. This CDR3 has 14 residues. Trimming stripped 7 bases from V and 3 bases from J, with 13 bases between. The CDR3 nucleotides read TGTGCCAGCATGAGGGGGGGGAACAATCAGCCCCAGCATTTT. It codes for CASMRGGNNQPQHF.

The chain is built from TRBV6-2 or TRBV6-3 and TRBJ2-3; 8 nucleotides match TRBD2. The CDR3 length is 16 residues. The junction had 9 bases not matched to a gene; V was cut back by 6 bases and J by 1 base. Germline V lookup: CDR1 MNHEY, CDR2 SVGEGT. CDR3 nucleotide sequence: TGTGCCAGCAGCACGAAAGGACTAGCCGGCACAGATACGCAGTATTTT. This codes for CASSTKGLAGTDTQYF.

This rearrangement joins TRBV27 to TRBJ2-1, with 9 positions matching TRBD2. The CDR3 runs to 14 residues. Trimming at V came to 5 bases and at J to 8 bases, leaving 7 bases not matched to a gene. From germline, CDR1 is MNHEY and CDR2 SMNVEV (reference sequence). CDR3 in amino acids: CASSPTAGGDEQFF. CDR3 in DNA: TGTGCCAGCAGTCCGACAGCGGGAGGTGATGAGCAGTTCTTC.